There are many counts of the clone carrying this T cell receptor beta chain. The source of the sample is a study of OX40 agonist ivuxolimab in advanced cancers. Excluded were patients having autoimmune disease history or systemic immunosuppression. Between the trimmed V and J ends, which lost 6 bases and 1 base, there was a span of 19 bases. Germline V gives CDR1 SGHTA, CDR2 FQGNSA. There are 16 residues in the CDR3. Generated by immunoSEQ multiplex PCR, the TCRdb table keeps only in-frame clones and is missing some. This table holds 75,000 to 100,000 clones, around 80% found once. The sequence came from an adult with an advanced solid tumor such as melanoma, head and neck, liver or kidney cancer. The chain recombines TRBV7-2 with TRBJ2-7; D is possibly TRBD1 or TRBD2 (5 bases each). This specimen was CD4+ or CD8+ T cells sorted from blood, taken in a trial of the OX40 agonist ivuxolimab. In nucleotides, the CDR3 is TGTGCCAGCAGTGATCTATCCCGGGACCCGTCCTACGAGCAGTACTTC. Amino acid sequence: CASSDLSRDPSYEQYF.